Following are 24 T cell receptor beta chains from one sample sequenced in a study of a mutant IDH1 vaccine in newly diagnosed glioma. Here immunoSEQ multiplex PCR was the method, and the copy in TCRdb shows in-frame clones only, minus some. This sample carries 77,000 or so clones, around 85% of them seen once, and the ten largest clones take around 0.73%. Time point denoted: week 23, last vaccination. With topical imiquimod, each dose of the vaccine consisted of 300 ug of mutant IDH1 20-mer peptide. Antigens of these TCRs are unknown. Material: PBMCs, obtained from a glioma patient whose treatment included an IDH1 peptide vaccine. These receptor sequences come from a woman in her 50s with glioma.

This rearrangement joins TRBV9 to TRBJ2-7; a weak D match, TRBD2 (6 bases). Germline CDR1 is SGDLS and CDR2 is YYNGEE. V lost 2 bases to trimming and J lost 1 base, with 13 bases between them. This CDR3 is built from 15 residues. The DNA for the CDR3 is TGTGCCAGCAGCGTTGGGGGAGGTGGGTCCTACGAGCAGTACTTC. Protein sequence: CASSVGGGGSYEQYF.

The rearrangement links TRBV19 to TRBJ2-1; 9 positions agree with TRBD1. The CDR3 has 16 residues. Germline V lookup: CDR1 LNHDA, CDR2 SQIVND (reference sequence). The trim removed 6 bases at V and 8 bases at J, leaving 14 bases unmatched. The CDR3 nucleotides are TGTGCCAGTAGCCGCGGCCGGGACAGGGAGCGGCATGAGCAGTTCTTC. Translating gives CASSRGRDRERHEQFF.

The V call is TRBV28, the J call TRBJ1-4; 7 bases fit TRBD1. The V and J ends lost 5 bases and 8 bases, in that order; junction bases with no gene match: 11. Looked up from germline, CDR1 is MDHEN and CDR2 is SYDVKM. The CDR3 length is 15 residues. CDR3 coding DNA: TGTGCCAGCAGTCCGGACCAGGGGGGTGGCGAAAAACTGTTTTTT. As protein: CASSPDQGGGEKLFF.

The genes are TRBV19 and TRBJ1-5, with D uncertain. Germline V lookup: CDR1 LNHDA, CDR2 SQIVND (reference sequence). The length of the CDR3 is 15 residues. Trimming shortened V by 3 bases and J by 0 bases, and 9 bases separated the two germline ends. CDR3 DNA sequence: TGTGCCAGTAGTATCAGAGGGAATAGCAATCAGCCCCAGCATTTT. Amino acids: CASSIRGNSNQPQHF.

The chain's CDR3 is CASSFWDTGNTIYF. The CDR3 DNA reads as TGCGCCAGCAGCTTCTGGGACACTGGAAACACCATATATTTT. The chain combines TRBV4-1 with TRBJ1-3; the D gene is possibly TRBD1 (6 bases). The CDR3 contains 14 residues. Per the germline V gene, CDR1 is MGHRA and CDR2 is YSYEKL. V lost 5 bases and J 2 bases, leaving 10 bases between the germline ends.

This clone was seen only a few times. The chain uses TRBV5-4 and TRBJ1-1; TRBD1 aligns across 7 bases. Per germline, CDR1 SGHNT and CDR2 YYREEE (reference sequence). Trimming cost V 3 bases and J 4 bases; bases outside gene matches: 6. The CDR3 contains 14 residues. CDR3: CASSWGGGLTEAFF. The CDR3 DNA follows: TGTGCCAGCAGCTGGGGAGGGGGCCTCACTGAAGCTTTCTTT. Together with reference TRBV5-4 and TRBJ1-1, the CDR3 gives the full variable domain: ETGVTQSPTHLIKTRGQQVTLRCSSQSGHNTVSWYQQALGQGPQFIFQYYREEENGRGNFPPRFSGLQFPNYSSELNVNALELDDSALYLCASSWGGGLTEAFFGQGTRLTVV.

This clone was recorded once. The V and J genes are TRBV28 and TRBJ2-2; no firm D call. Trimming cost V 8 bases and J 5 bases, with 6 bases left between them. The CDR3 length is 11 residues. Germline lookup yields CDR1 MDHEN and CDR2 SYDVKM. The CDR3 protein is CASGRTGELFF. In DNA, the CDR3 is TGTGCCAGCGGGCGAACCGGGGAGCTGTTTTTT.

The CDR3 DNA sequence: TGCGCCAGCAGCGACGACACCGGGGATTCACCCCTCCACTTT. Its protein product is CASSDDTGDSPLHF. The chain carries TRBV5-1 and TRBJ1-6; D is ambiguous. Trimming cost V 4 bases and J 8 bases, with 13 bases left between them. Germline CDR1 is SGHRS and CDR2 is YFSETQ. The CDR3 spans 14 residues.

This rearrangement joins TRBV19 to TRBJ1-5; 8 positions agree with TRBD1. The CDR3 runs to 13 residues. V lost 4 bases to trimming and J lost 5 bases; unmatched junction nucleotides: 1. The germline V gene encodes CDR1 LNHDA and CDR2 SQIVND (reference sequence). This CDR3 reads CASSKTGDQPQHF. The CDR3, as DNA: TGTGCCAGTAGTAAGACAGGGGATCAGCCCCAGCATTTT.

The rearrangement joins TRBV28 to TRBJ2-7, with 8 positions matching TRBD2. Germline CDR1 reads MDHEN; CDR2 reads SYDVKM. The CDR3 totals 15 residues. V lost 5 bases and J lost 3; bases outside the gene matches: 9. CDR3 sequence reads: CASSDPGLVNYEQYF. As DNA, the CDR3 is TGTGCCAGCAGTGATCCGGGACTAGTCAACTACGAGCAGTACTTC.

V gene TRBV19 combines with J gene TRBJ1-4; a weak D match, TRBD1 (5 bases). Germline lookup yields CDR1 LNHDA and CDR2 SQIVND (reference sequence). The CDR3 loop spans 14 amino acids. Between the trimmed V and J ends, which lost 5 bases and 11 bases, there was a span of 18 bases. The CDR3 here is CASSPRGVRWKLFF. DNA for the CDR3: TGTGCCAGTAGTCCCCGGGGCGTTAGGTGGAAACTGTTTTTT.

This chain joins TRBV7-3 and TRBJ2-1; maybe TRBD1 (5 bases). Germline loops: CDR1 SGHTA, CDR2 FQGTGA. The CDR3 length is 13 residues. Trimming removed 2 bases from V and 11 bases from J, with 13 bases in between. CDR3 sequence reads: CASSLEEGVKQFF. Written as DNA, the CDR3 is TGTGCCAGCAGCTTAGAGGAAGGGGTGAAGCAGTTCTTC.

This clone was seen only a few times. The chain carries TRBV5-1 and TRBJ1-1, with D hard to call. Germline loops: CDR1 SGHRS, CDR2 YFSETQ. Trimming took 5 bases from V and 1 from J, leaving 9 bases between them. This CDR3 comprises 13 residues. CDR3 DNA: TGCGCCAGCAGGGCCCTTGAGAACACTGAAGCTTTCTTT. It encodes CASRALENTEAFF.

The chain is built from TRBV7-3 and TRBJ2-3; 12 nucleotides line up with TRBD2. The V gene end was trimmed by 5 bases and the J gene end by 6 bases; junction bases not matched to a gene: 3. Looked up from germline, CDR1 is SGHTA and CDR2 is FQGTGA. The CDR3 has 14 residues. The CDR3 region is CASSPSGRGDTQYF. CDR3 DNA sequence: TGTGCCAGCAGCCCTAGCGGGAGGGGGGATACGCAGTATTTT.

This clone has a single count. The rearrangement links TRBV13 to TRBJ2-7; possibly TRBD2 for D (6 bases). The length of the CDR3 is 13 residues. CDR1 and CDR2 from the germline V gene are PRHDT and FYEKMQ (reference sequence). The germline V and J ends were trimmed by 5 bases and 2 bases, with 10 bases remaining between them. CDR3 nucleotides: TGTGCCAGCAGCCCCGGAGGGACCTACGAGCAGTACTTC. Its protein is CASSPGGTYEQYF.

The J gene is TRBJ1-2, the V gene TRBV29-1; D gene uncertain. The CDR3 covers 12 residues. Trimming left V 4 bases short and J 3 bases short, with 9 bases between. The germline V gene has CDR1 SQVTM and CDR2 ANQGSEA. CDR3 DNA: TGCAGCGTTGGAAGGGCCCACTATGGCTACACCTTC. Its protein product is CSVGRAHYGYTF.

V is TRBV2 and J is TRBJ1-4; D is uncertain. Germline lookup yields CDR1 SNHLY and CDR2 FYNNEI. This CDR3 is built from 15 residues. Deletions cut 6 bases from V and 8 bases from J, with 19 bases between. CDR3 amino acids: CASRYADASGEKLFF. In DNA, the CDR3 is TGTGCCAGCAGATACGCAGATGCCTCTGGGGAAAAACTGTTTTTT.

The rearrangement links TRBV28 to TRBJ2-7, with D maybe TRBD1 (6 bases). The V end lost 8 bases, the J end lost 6 bases, and 23 bases lay between the germline ends. The length of the CDR3 is 15 residues. The germline gives CDR1 MDHEN, CDR2 SYDVKM. DNA for the CDR3: TGTGCCAGCCAGTTTCTAGGGGGTCGGTTGGTCGAGCAGTACTTC. It yields the protein CASQFLGGRLVEQYF.

A few counts support this clone. The rearrangement uses TRBV9 and TRBJ1-1; perhaps TRBD1 as D (6 bases). The V gene lost 4 bases and the J gene lost 6 bases, with 10 bases spanning the gap. Germline CDR1 is SGDLS and CDR2 is YYNGEE. This CDR3 contains 12 residues. The CDR3, as DNA: TGTGCCAGCAGCTCGGGGGCGCCTGAAGCTTTCTTT. Translating gives CASSSGAPEAFF.

The J gene is TRBJ2-3, the V gene TRBV11-2; unclear D gene. CDR1 is SGHAT and CDR2 is FQNNGV in the germline V gene. The CDR3 has 13 amino acids. V was cut by 3 bases and J by 4 bases, with 8 bases left in between. The CDR3 DNA is TGTGCCAGCAGCTTTATACCAGCAGATACGCAGTATTTT. Its protein product is CASSFIPADTQYF.

This clone was seen just once. The chain recombines TRBV19 with TRBJ2-3; the match to TRBD1 covers 7 bases. With 7 bases clipped from V and 0 bases from J, the junction kept 7 bases outside the gene matches. CDR1 and CDR2 (germline): LNHDA, SQIVND (reference sequence). This CDR3 has 15 residues. Written as DNA, the CDR3 is TGTGCCAGTACCGACCGGGGACAGAGCACAGATACGCAGTATTTT. This codes for CASTDRGQSTDTQYF.

V gene TRBV6-1 combines with J gene TRBJ1-2; a weak D match, TRBD1 (5 bases). The V gene's germline CDR1 is MNHNS and CDR2 SASEGT. V lost 7 bases to trimming and J lost 4 bases, with 13 bases between them. The CDR3 contains 13 residues. In nucleotides, the CDR3 is TGTGCCAGCAAGGAGGGGTTGGGCTATGGCTACACCTTC. Translating gives CASKEGLGYGYTF.

The CDR3 loop is CASSEGTGDAYEQYF. The CDR3 nucleotides are TGTGCCAGCAGCGAGGGAACAGGGGATGCTTACGAGCAGTACTTC. The rearrangement joins TRBV27 to TRBJ2-7; 7 nucleotides align to TRBD1. CDR1 MNHEY and CDR2 SMNVEV come from the germline V gene (reference sequence). V shed 6 bases and J 4 bases; nucleotides not matched to a gene: 12. The CDR3 is 15 amino acids.

Turning to this clone: This sample also contains other DNA sequences that code for the same CDR3. The rearrangement uses TRBV29-1 and TRBJ2-2; 8 nucleotides align to TRBD2. V lost 5 bases and J lost 3; bases outside the gene matches: 5. There are 14 residues in the CDR3. Germline-derived CDR1 and CDR2 are SQVTM and ANQGSEA. This CDR3 reads CSVPGTSHTGELFF. The CDR3 DNA sequence: TGCAGCGTTCCCGGGACTAGTCACACCGGGGAGCTGTTTTTT.